Each of the 22 T cell receptor beta chains below was sequenced from the same sample in a study of vaccination effects on CD4 cells after COVID-19. No antigen has been identified for these receptors. Ahead of sequencing, the ViraFEST assay grew antigen-specific CD4+ T cells using viral peptide pools. Subsequent to a culture period of approximately 11 days, CD4+ T cells were isolated. Participants received two doses of either the BNT162b2 or mRNA-1273 vaccine. The repertoire was sequenced with immunoSEQ multiplex PCR; TCRdb's copy has only in-frame clones and lacks some. The sample carries 70,000 to 85,000 clones, about 86% recorded once. This specimen was CD4+ T cells from PBMCs cultured with HCoV-229E spike peptides, taken after COVID-19 vaccination. Every receptor here comes from a human donor who received a COVID-19 vaccine.

This clone was detected a few times. This sequence joins TRBV6-5 and TRBJ2-2, with D perhaps TRBD2 (6 bases). CDR1 MNHEY and CDR2 SVGAGI come from the germline V gene. The CDR3 has 14 amino acids. Deletions cut 2 bases from V and 10 bases from J, with 14 bases between. The CDR3 here is CASSYTPGVEELFF. CDR3 coding DNA: TGTGCCAGCAGTTACACCCCGGGGGTAGAGGAGCTGTTTTTT.

V is TRBV7-8 and J is TRBJ2-2; D uncertain. The germline V gene has CDR1 SGHVS and CDR2 FQNEAQ. The CDR3 runs 14 residues. Trimming shortened V by 5 bases and J by 3 bases, and 10 bases separated the two germline ends. The CDR3 region is CASSRIDYTGELFF. The CDR3, as DNA: TGTGCCAGCAGCAGAATCGATTACACCGGGGAGCTGTTTTTT.

On this clone: Other DNA sequences within the sample encode an identical CDR3. The rearrangement joins TRBV28 to TRBJ2-5; 12 bases align to TRBD2. The germline gives CDR1 MDHEN, CDR2 SYDVKM. V was pared by 3 bases and J by 1 base, with 0 bases of the junction left unmatched. The CDR3 is 15 amino acids. DNA of the CDR3: TGTGCCAGCAGTTTGACTAGCGGGGGCCAAGAGACCCAGTACTTC. Protein product: CASSLTSGGQETQYF.

The chain links TRBV3-1 (or the pseudogene TRBV3-2) to TRBJ2-3; D unclear. Germline CDR1 is LGHDT and CDR2 is YNNKEL (reference sequence). The CDR3 runs to 12 residues. V was shortened by 4 bases and J by 0 bases, with 2 bases between the two germline ends. The CDR3, as DNA: TGTGCCAGCAGCCTCAGCACAGATACGCAGTATTTT. This codes for CASSLSTDTQYF.

The chain carries TRBV2 and TRBJ2-5; possibly TRBD1 or TRBD2 for D (5 bases each). CDR1 and CDR2 from the germline V gene are SNHLY and FYNNEI. The CDR3 is 14 amino acids. V lost 7 bases and J 4 bases, leaving 16 bases between the germline ends. CDR3 sequence: CASTASWGSETQYF. The CDR3 region has the DNA TGTGCCAGCACGGCTAGCTGGGGGTCAGAGACCCAGTACTTC.

V gene TRBV21-1 combines with J gene TRBJ1-5. TRBV21-1 is assigned pseudogene status. This CDR3 has 14 residues. As DNA, the CDR3 is TGTGCCAGCAGCATCGATCGGGGTGGCCAGCCCCAGCATTTT. Amino acids: CASSIDRGGQPQHF.

The chain links TRBV7-8 to TRBJ2-5; D unresolved. The CDR3 contains 14 residues. Trimming shortened V by 7 bases and J by 4 bases, and 16 bases separated the two germline ends. CDR1 is SGHVS and CDR2 is FQNEAQ in the germline V gene. CDR3 sequence (DNA): TGTGCCAGCAAGAGAAGGGTCAGTTTAGAGACCCAGTACTTC. Protein sequence: CASKRRVSLETQYF.

The gene calls are TRBV5-1 and TRBJ2-2; 9 bases are shared with TRBD2. V lost 1 base to trimming and J lost 3 bases; unmatched junction nucleotides: 4. CDR1 is SGHRS and CDR2 is YFSETQ in the germline V gene. The CDR3 spans 16 residues. CDR3 bases: TGCGCCAGCAGCTTGTGGGCTAGCGGGGACACCGGGGAGCTGTTTTTT. The encoded protein is CASSLWASGDTGELFF.

This chain joins TRBV6-6 and TRBJ1-3; D call uncertain. CDR3 size: 15 residues. Germline assignment: CDR1 MNHNY and CDR2 SVGAGI (reference sequence). V was trimmed by 5 bases and J by 4 bases, leaving 15 bases between them. Here the CDR3 reads CASSAQYPPGNTIYF. CDR3 nucleotides: TGTGCCAGCAGTGCTCAATACCCCCCCGGAAACACCATATATTTT.

The rearrangement joins TRBV9 to TRBJ2-1; 9 bases align to TRBD1. Germline V gene sequence: CDR1 SGDLS, CDR2 YYNGEE. Trimming took 1 base from V and 6 from J; bases not matched to a gene: 2. The CDR3 totals 14 residues. The DNA of the CDR3 is TGTGCCAGCAGCGTATGGGACAGGGTCAATGAGCAGTTCTTC. It codes for CASSVWDRVNEQFF.

The chain carries TRBV7-3 and TRBJ1-1; 8 bases are shared with TRBD1. The CDR3 has 15 residues. Unmatched junction bases numbered 9, after V lost 5 bases and J lost 4 bases. The germline V gene has CDR1 SGHTA and CDR2 FQGTGA. In nucleotides, the CDR3 is TGTGCCAGCAGCAGATCGACAGGGGCCCCCACTGAAGCTTTCTTT. It codes for CASSRSTGAPTEAFF.

The J gene is TRBJ1-3, the V gene TRBV5-4; D gene ambiguous. The V end was cut by 0 bases, the J end by 0 bases, with 7 bases between. CDR1 is SGHNT, CDR2 YYREEE, per germline (reference sequence). CDR3 length: 15 residues. CDR3 in DNA: TGTGCCAGCAGCTTGGAACCATTCTCTGGAAACACCATATATTTT. Its translation: CASSLEPFSGNTIYF. Full variable domain (missing parts from reference TRBV5-4 and TRBJ1-3): ETGVTQSPTHLIKTRGQQVTLRCSSQSGHNTVSWYQQALGQGPQFIFQYYREEENGRGNFPPRFSGLQFPNYSSELNVNALELDDSALYLCASSLEPFSGNTIYFGEGSWLTVV.

V usage is TRBV19 and J usage is TRBJ1-5, with 8 bases lining up with TRBD1. Germline V CDR1 and CDR2: LNHDA, SQIVND (reference sequence). Germline trimming cut 0 bases from V and 1 base from J; bases unmatched to any gene: 14. The length of the CDR3 is 20 residues. CDR3 loop: CASSIDRATGASGSNQPQHF. DNA for the CDR3: TGTGCCAGTAGTATAGATCGTGCGACAGGGGCCTCGGGGAGCAATCAGCCCCAGCATTTT.

This chain links TRBV5-1 with TRBJ2-1; 11 bases align to TRBD2. The germline CDR1 and CDR2 sequences are SGHRS and YFSETQ. This CDR3 has 16 amino acids. V trimming: 4 bases; J trimming: 2 bases; junction bases outside the gene matches: 5. CDR3 amino acids: CASSPLAGGTYNEQFF. As DNA, the CDR3 is TGCGCCAGCAGCCCTCTAGCGGGGGGAACCTACAATGAGCAGTTCTTC.

The gene calls are TRBV9 and TRBJ2-5; TRBD2 agrees at 9 bases. Losses at the gene ends were 3 bases for V and 5 bases for J; bases not matched to a gene: 2. This CDR3 has 13 residues. The germline gives CDR1 SGDLS, CDR2 YYNGEE. CDR3 coding DNA: TGTGCCAGCAGCGAAGGACTAGCGGAGACCCAGTACTTC. Its protein product is CASSEGLAETQYF.

This clone was observed a few times. The chain carries TRBV2 and TRBJ1-1, with a tentative D call TRBD1 (5 bases). Germline V gene sequence: CDR1 SNHLY, CDR2 FYNNEI. This CDR3 comprises 13 residues. Trimming shortened V by 7 bases and J by 1 base, and 10 bases separated the two germline ends. In nucleotides, the CDR3 is TGTGCCAGCATGGGGGGGGAGAACACTGAAGCTTTCTTT. It specifies CASMGGENTEAFF.

The V and J genes are TRBV7-9 and TRBJ1-3; no clear D. This CDR3 spans 15 amino acids. Germline loops: CDR1 SEHNR, CDR2 FQNEAQ (reference sequence). V was clipped by 5 bases and J by 4 bases, with 15 bases between them. CDR3 residues: CASSLGGGRGNTIYF. The CDR3 DNA sequence: TGTGCCAGCAGCCTTGGTGGCGGGAGGGGAAACACCATATATTTT.

V gene TRBV6-1 combines with J gene TRBJ1-4; D not certain. CDR3 length: 14 amino acids. Trimming took 3 bases from V and 1 from J, leaving 6 bases between them. CDR1 and CDR2 (germline): MNHNS, SASEGT. The DNA for the CDR3 is TGTGCCAGCAGTGAGGTACAAACTAATGAAAAACTGTTTTTT. It is translated as CASSEVQTNEKLFF.

The chain joins TRBV6-6 to TRBJ2-7, with D perhaps matching TRBD1 or TRBD2 (5 bases each). Trimming removed 2 bases at V and 6 bases at J, with 11 bases between. This CDR3 has 13 residues. CDR1 and CDR2 from the germline V gene are MNHNY and SVGAGI (reference sequence). The DNA of the CDR3 is TGTGCCAGCAGTTACATTTCAGGGACCGAGCAGTACGTC. It codes for CASSYISGTEQYV.

The CDR3 loop reads CASSLGEGPNSPLHF. The DNA of the CDR3 is TGTGCCAGCAGCTTAGGAGAAGGCCCAAATTCACCCCTCCACTTT. The chain carries TRBV7-9 and TRBJ1-6; D is unresolved. The CDR3 sequence is 15 residues long. V was trimmed by 1 base and J by 7 bases, leaving 11 bases between them. The germline gives CDR1 SEHNR, CDR2 FQNEAQ (reference sequence).

The V and J genes are TRBV18 and TRBJ2-3; TRBD2 matches 10 bases. Germline values: CDR1 KGHSH, CDR2 LQKENI. This CDR3 contains 18 residues. After removal of 3 bases from V and 4 bases from J, the junction contained 13 bases not matched to a gene. The CDR3 loop is CASSPNLARLAGADTQYF. The CDR3 nucleotides read TGTGCCAGCTCACCGAACCTTGCCAGGCTAGCGGGGGCAGATACGCAGTATTTT.

The chain has TRBV6-5 and TRBJ2-2; unclear D gene. The CDR3 runs 15 residues. V was shortened by 0 bases and J by 4 bases, with 9 bases between the two germline ends. Germline CDR1 reads MNHEY; CDR2 reads SVGAGI. The CDR3 bases are TGTGCCAGCAGTTACTCCCCCCAGGTCACCGGGGAGCTGTTTTTT. Its translation: CASSYSPQVTGELFF.